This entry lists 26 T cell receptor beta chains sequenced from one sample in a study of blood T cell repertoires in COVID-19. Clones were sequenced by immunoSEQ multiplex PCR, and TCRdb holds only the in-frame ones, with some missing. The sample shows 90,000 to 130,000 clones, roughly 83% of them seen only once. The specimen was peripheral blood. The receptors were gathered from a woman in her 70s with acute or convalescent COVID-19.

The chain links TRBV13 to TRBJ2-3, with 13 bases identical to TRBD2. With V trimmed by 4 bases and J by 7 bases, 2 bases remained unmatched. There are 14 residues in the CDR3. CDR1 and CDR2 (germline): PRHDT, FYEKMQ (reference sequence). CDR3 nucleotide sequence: TGTGCCAGCAGCTGGACTAGCGGGGGACATACGCAGTATTTT. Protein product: CASSWTSGGHTQYF.

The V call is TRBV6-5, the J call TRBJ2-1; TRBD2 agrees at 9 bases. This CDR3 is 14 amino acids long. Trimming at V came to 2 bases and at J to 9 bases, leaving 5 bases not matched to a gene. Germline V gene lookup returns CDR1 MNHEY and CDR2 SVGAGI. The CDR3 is CASSYAREGTEQFF. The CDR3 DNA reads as TGTGCCAGCAGTTACGCGCGGGAGGGCACTGAGCAGTTCTTC.

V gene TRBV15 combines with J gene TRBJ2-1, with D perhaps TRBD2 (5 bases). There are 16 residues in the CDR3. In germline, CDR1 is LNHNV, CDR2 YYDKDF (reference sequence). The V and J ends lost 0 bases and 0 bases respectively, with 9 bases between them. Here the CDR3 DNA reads TGTGCCACCAGCAGAGATCCGGGAAGCTCCTACAATGAGCAGTTCTTC. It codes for CATSRDPGSSYNEQFF.

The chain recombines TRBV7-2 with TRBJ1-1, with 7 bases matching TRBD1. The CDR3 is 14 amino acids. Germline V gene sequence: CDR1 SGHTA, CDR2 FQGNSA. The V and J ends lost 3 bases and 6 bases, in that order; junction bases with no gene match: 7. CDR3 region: CASSFRQGMPEAFF. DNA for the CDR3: TGTGCCAGCAGCTTCAGACAGGGTATGCCTGAAGCTTTCTTT.

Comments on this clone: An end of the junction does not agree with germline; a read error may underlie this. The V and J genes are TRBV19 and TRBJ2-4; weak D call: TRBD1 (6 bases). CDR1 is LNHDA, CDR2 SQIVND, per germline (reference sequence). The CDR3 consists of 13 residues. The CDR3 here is CASSIGFRDTQLF. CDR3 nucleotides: TGTGCCAGTAGTATAGGGTTCCGGGACACGCAGCTCTTC.

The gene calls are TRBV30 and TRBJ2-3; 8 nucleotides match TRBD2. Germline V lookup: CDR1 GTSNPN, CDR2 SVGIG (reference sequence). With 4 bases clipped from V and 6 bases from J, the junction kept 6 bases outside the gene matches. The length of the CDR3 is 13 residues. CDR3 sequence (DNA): TGTGCCTGGAAGGTTACGGGGGGGGATACGCAGTATTTT. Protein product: CAWKVTGGDTQYF.

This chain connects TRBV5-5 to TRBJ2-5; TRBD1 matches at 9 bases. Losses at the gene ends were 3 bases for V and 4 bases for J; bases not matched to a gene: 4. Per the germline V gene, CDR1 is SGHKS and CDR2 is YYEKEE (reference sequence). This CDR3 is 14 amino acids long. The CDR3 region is CASSWTGERETQYF. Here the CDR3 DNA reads TGTGCCAGCAGCTGGACAGGGGAGAGAGAGACCCAGTACTTC.

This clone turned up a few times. This chain's CDR3 is CASSSTGRVSPQHF. CDR3 bases: TGTGCCAGCAGTTCTACAGGGCGGGTCTCGCCCCAGCATTTT. This chain links TRBV25-1 with TRBJ1-5; TRBD1 is a possible D gene (6 bases). Trimming took 5 bases from V and 9 from J, leaving 17 bases between them. CDR3 length: 14 residues. The V gene's germline CDR1 is MGHDK and CDR2 SYGVNS.

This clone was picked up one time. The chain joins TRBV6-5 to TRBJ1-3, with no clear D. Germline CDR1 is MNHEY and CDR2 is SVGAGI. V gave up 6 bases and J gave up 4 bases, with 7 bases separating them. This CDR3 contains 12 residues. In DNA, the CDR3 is TGTGCCAGCAGGAGTAGCGGAAACACCATATATTTT. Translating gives CASRSSGNTIYF.

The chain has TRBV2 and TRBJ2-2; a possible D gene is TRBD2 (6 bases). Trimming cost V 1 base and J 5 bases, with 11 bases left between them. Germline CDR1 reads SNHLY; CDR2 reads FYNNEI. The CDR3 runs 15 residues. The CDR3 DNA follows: TGTGCCAGCAGTGAAGTGTCCGGGGGTACCGGGGAGCTGTTTTTT. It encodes CASSEVSGGTGELFF.

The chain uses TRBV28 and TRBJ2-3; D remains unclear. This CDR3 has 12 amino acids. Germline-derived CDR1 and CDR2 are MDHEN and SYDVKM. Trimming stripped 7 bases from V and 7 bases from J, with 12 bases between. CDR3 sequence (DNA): TGTGCCAGCACCACACAAACAAATACGCAGTATTTT. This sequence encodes CASTTQTNTQYF.

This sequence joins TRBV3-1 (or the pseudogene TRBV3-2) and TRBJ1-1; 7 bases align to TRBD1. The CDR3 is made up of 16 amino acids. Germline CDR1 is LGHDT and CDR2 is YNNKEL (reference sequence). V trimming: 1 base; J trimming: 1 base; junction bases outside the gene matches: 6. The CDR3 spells CASSQAPGQWNTEAFF. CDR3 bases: TGTGCCAGCAGCCAAGCGCCGGGACAGTGGAACACTGAAGCTTTCTTT.

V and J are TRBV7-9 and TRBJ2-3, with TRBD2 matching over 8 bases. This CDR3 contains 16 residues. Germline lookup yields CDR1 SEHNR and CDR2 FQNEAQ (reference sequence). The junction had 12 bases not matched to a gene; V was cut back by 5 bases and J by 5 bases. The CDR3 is CASSIGVRLAGDTQYF. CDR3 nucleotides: TGTGCCAGCAGCATAGGGGTACGCCTAGCGGGAGATACGCAGTATTTT.

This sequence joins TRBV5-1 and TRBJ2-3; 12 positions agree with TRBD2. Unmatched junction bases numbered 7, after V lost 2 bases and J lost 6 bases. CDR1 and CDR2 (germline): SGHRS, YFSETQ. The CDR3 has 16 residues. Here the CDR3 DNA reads TGCGCCAGCAGCTTCACTCCTAGCGGGGGGGCCGATACGCAGTATTTT. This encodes CASSFTPSGGADTQYF.

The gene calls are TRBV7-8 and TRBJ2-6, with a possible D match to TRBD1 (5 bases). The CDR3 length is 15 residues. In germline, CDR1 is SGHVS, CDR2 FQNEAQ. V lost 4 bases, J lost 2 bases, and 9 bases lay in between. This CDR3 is CASSSGFPGANVLTF. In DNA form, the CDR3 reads TGTGCCAGCAGCTCAGGGTTCCCTGGGGCCAACGTCCTGACTTTC. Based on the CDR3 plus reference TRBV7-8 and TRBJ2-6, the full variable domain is GAGVSQSPRYKVAKRGQDVALRCDPISGHVSLFWYQQALGQGPEFLTYFQNEAQLDKSGLPSDRFFAERPEGSVSTLKIQRTQQEDSAVYLCASSSGFPGANVLTFGAGSRLTVL.

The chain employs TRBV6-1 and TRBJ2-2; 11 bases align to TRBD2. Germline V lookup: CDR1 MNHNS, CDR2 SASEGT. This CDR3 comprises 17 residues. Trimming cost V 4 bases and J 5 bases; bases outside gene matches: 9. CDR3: CASSAGSGGARTGELFF. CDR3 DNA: TGTGCCAGCAGTGCCGGTAGCGGGGGGGCCAGGACCGGGGAGCTGTTTTTT.

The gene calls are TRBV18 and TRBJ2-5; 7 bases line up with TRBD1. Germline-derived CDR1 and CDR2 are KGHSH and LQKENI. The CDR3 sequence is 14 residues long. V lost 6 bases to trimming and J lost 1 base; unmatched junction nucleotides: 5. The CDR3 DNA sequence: TGTGCCAGCTCGCTAGACAGGGCCCAAGAGACCCAGTACTTC. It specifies CASSLDRAQETQYF. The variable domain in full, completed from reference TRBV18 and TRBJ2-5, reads NAGVMQNPRHLVRRRGQEARLRCSPMKGHSHVYWYRQLPEEGLKFMVYLQKENIIDESGMPKERFSAEFPKEGPSILRIQQVVRGDSAAYFCASSLDRAQETQYFGPGTRLLVL.

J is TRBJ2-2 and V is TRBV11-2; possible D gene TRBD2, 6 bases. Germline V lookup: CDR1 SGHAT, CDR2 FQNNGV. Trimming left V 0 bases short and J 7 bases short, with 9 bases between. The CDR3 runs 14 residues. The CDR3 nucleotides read TGTGCCAGCAGCTTAGAGACTAGTGGCGGGGAGCTGTTTTTT. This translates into CASSLETSGGELFF.

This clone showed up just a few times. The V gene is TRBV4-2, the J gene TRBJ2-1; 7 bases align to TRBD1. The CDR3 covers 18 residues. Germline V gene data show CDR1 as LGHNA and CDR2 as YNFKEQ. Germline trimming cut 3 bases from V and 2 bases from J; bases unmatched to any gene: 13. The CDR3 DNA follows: TGTGCCAGCAGCCATGATTTGCCGTCCGGGACAGCCTACAATGAGCAGTTCTTC. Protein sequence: CASSHDLPSGTAYNEQFF.

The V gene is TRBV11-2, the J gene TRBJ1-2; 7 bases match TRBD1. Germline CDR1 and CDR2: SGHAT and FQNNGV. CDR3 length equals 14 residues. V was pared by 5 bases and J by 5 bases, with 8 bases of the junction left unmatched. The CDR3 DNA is TGTGCCAGCAGCCAGGGACAGAACGTTTATGGCTACACCTTC. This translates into CASSQGQNVYGYTF.

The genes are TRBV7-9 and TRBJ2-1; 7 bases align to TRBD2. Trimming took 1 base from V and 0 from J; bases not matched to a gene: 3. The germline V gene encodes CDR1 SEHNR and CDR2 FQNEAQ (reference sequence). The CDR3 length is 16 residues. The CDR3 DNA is TGTGCCAGCAGCTTAGTTGGCGGGAGCTCCTACAATGAGCAGTTCTTC. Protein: CASSLVGGSSYNEQFF.

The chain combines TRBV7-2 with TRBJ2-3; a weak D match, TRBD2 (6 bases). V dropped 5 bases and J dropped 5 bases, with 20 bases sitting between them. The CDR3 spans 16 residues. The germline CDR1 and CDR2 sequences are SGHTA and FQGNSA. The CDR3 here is CASSLGLQSPQDTQYF. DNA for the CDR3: TGTGCCAGCAGCCTGGGACTTCAGAGCCCACAAGATACGCAGTATTTT.

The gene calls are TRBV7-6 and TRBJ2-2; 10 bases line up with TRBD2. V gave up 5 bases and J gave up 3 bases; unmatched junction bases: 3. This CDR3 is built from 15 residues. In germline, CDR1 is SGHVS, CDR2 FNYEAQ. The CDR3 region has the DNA TGTGCCAGCAGCATTAGCGGGGGGCACACCGGGGAGCTGTTTTTT. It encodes CASSISGGHTGELFF.

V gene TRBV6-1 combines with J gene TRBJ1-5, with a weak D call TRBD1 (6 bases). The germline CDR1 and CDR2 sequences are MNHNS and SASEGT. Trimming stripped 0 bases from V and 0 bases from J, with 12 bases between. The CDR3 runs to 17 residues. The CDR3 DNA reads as TGTGCCAGCAGTGAAGCGTGGGGGGGGCTTAGCAATCAGCCCCAGCATTTT. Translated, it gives CASSEAWGGLSNQPQHF.

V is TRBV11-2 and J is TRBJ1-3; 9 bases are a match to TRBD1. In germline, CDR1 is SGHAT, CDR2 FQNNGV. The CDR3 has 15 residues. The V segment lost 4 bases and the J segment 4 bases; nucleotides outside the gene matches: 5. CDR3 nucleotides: TGTGCCAGCAGCTCGTACAGGGGGCTCGGAAACACCATATATTTT. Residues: CASSSYRGLGNTIYF.

The CDR3 sequence: CASSPFSRVRADTQYF. CDR3 DNA: TGTGCCAGCTCACCTTTCTCTAGGGTGAGGGCAGATACGCAGTATTTT. The gene calls are TRBV18 and TRBJ2-3; D might be TRBD2 (5 bases). The length of the CDR3 is 16 residues. The germline V and J ends were trimmed by 3 bases and 4 bases, with 17 bases remaining between them. Germline-derived CDR1 and CDR2 are KGHSH and LQKENI.